This T cell receptor beta chain was observed in a study of shared clonotypes between healthy human individuals. CDR1 is SGHRS and CDR2 is YFSETQ in the germline V gene. The V segment lost 3 bases and the J segment 8 bases; nucleotides outside the gene matches: 10. The CDR3 covers 15 residues. The data were produced by immunoSEQ multiplex PCR, yet TCRdb's version contains in-frame clones alone and is incomplete. This table has around 320,000 clones, 87% appearing once. This clonotype was obtained from a man younger than 35 in good health. Material for sequencing was memory CD8+ T cells sorted from blood. Subset given: CD45RO+ cells pooled with CCR7-negative TemRA cells. The chain links TRBV5-1 to TRBJ2-1; 8 nucleotides align to TRBD1. Here the CDR3 reads CASSSPRGRNHEQFF. For the CDR3, the DNA is TGCGCCAGCAGCTCACCCAGGGGGCGTAATCATGAGCAGTTCTTC.